These T cell receptor beta chains were read from a single sample in a study of blood T cell repertoires in COVID-19. TCRdb's copy holds only in-frame clones and misses some; the assay was immunoSEQ multiplex PCR. The sample has 250,000 or so clones, roughly 90% seen once. Sequenced sample: peripheral blood. These receptors were obtained from a woman in her 30s with active or convalescent COVID-19. Both conserved end residues are part of each CDR3. The D gene is left open where the match is weak. Not every row has a clone size; where given, it reads once, few, many or a size class.

CDR3 DNA	CDR3 protein	J gene	V gene	D gene	clone size
TGTGCCAGCAGTCCGATCCAAGCGGGGGGTCAGTTCTTC	CASSPIQAGGQFF	TRBJ2-1	TRBV12-3/TRBV12-4	TRBD2	few
TGTGCCAGCAGCCAAGAGAGCAGGGGCACTGAAGCTTTCTTT	CASSQESRGTEAFF	TRBJ1-1	TRBV3-1/TRBV3-2	NA	NA
TGTGCCAGCAGTGAGGGCAGGGGGCTGACTGAAGCTTTCTTT	CASSEGRGLTEAFF	TRBJ1-1	TRBV6-1	TRBD1	NA
TGCGCCAGCAGCTTGGGGGGTCGGGAGGATAATTCACCCCTCCACTTT	CASSLGGREDNSPLHF	TRBJ1-6	TRBV5-1	NA	NA
TGTGCCAGCAGCGAGACAGGGTCCACTGAAGCTTTCTTT	CASSETGSTEAFF	TRBJ1-1	TRBV6-5	TRBD1	once
TGCGCCAGCAGCCAGGAGGGCGTGGGGACAGTACCCACTGAAGCTTTCTTT	CASSQEGVGTVPTEAFF	TRBJ1-1	TRBV4-3	TRBD1	NA
TGCGCCAGCAGCTTGGACAGGGAAGAGACCCAGTACTTC	CASSLDREETQYF	TRBJ2-5	TRBV5-1	NA	few
TGTGCCAGCCTAAGCGGGGGCCTCTACAATGAGCAGTTCTTC	CASLSGGLYNEQFF	TRBJ2-1	TRBV28	TRBD2	NA
TGTGCCAGCAGCTTTACAGGGGGCAAAGATGAAAAACTGTTTTTT	CASSFTGGKDEKLFF	TRBJ1-4	TRBV7-2	TRBD1	NA
TGTGCCAGCAGTCAACCAGTGTCCTCTGGGGCCAACGTCCTGACTTTC	CASSQPVSSGANVLTF	TRBJ2-6	TRBV6-2/TRBV6-3	NA	NA
TGTGCCAGCAGTTTATATGCGGGGGCCCACTACGAGCAGTACTTC	CASSLYAGAHYEQYF	TRBJ2-7	TRBV28	NA	NA
TGTGCCAGCAGTGAATATGGCGGTGGGGAGACCCAGTACTTC	CASSEYGGGETQYF	TRBJ2-5	TRBV2	NA	NA
TGTGCCACCAGTCCCCGGGGGGGCGAGCAGTACTTC	CATSPRGGEQYF	TRBJ2-7	TRBV24-1	TRBD2	NA
TGTGCCAGCAGCCTGTCACAGGCCTACACCTTC	CASSLSQAYTF	TRBJ1-2	TRBV28	NA	NA
TGCGCCAGCAGCCAAGAATTAGCGGCGATCTACGAGCAGTACTTC	CASSQELAAIYEQYF	TRBJ2-7	TRBV4-1	NA	NA
TGTGCCTGGAGTGTAGGGGCAGGGAGAAACACCATATATTTT	CAWSVGAGRNTIYF	TRBJ1-3	TRBV30	NA	NA
TGTGCCAGTAATGCCTGGGCGAACACTGAAGCTTTCTTT	CASNAWANTEAFF	TRBJ1-1	TRBV19	NA	NA
TGCAGTGCTAGTACAGGGGGCGGGAACACTGAAGCTTTCTTT	CSASTGGGNTEAFF	TRBJ1-1	TRBV20-1	TRBD1	NA